This T cell receptor beta chain was recovered during a study of T cell changes during pregnancy in multiple sclerosis (dated by TCRdb to about 2019). Context from the whole study: In women with multiple sclerosis, the researchers looked at how the T cell repertoire shifted as pregnancy progressed.

For this clone: Its antigen remains undetermined. Per-nucleotide qualities are absent, and no much larger clonotype sits a single base away.

The method behind the library was the immunoSEQ multiplex PCR assay. This is the immuneACCESS table as TCRdb keeps it, with only in-frame sequences that have V and J called. A part of the clones is gone; compared with another copy, unresolved V genes explain less than half, and the rest is unexplained. This sample holds about 40,000 clones; 90% were observed only once. About 0.45% of the sample lies in the top ten. The receptor was isolated from a female donor with multiple sclerosis, enrolled in a pregnancy study. Material: CD4+ T cells from peripheral blood mononuclear cells, obtained in the third trimester of pregnancy.

The DNA reads TGTGCCAGCAGTGGTTTGGGACAGGCCTACGAGCAGTACTTC. Translated, this is CASSGLGQAYEQYF. The chain couples TRBV6-1 to TRBJ2-7; 8 middle bases align to TRBD1. Reading from cysteine to phenylalanine, the CDR3 counts 14 amino acids. Left in the record is the CDR3 DNA by itself, 42 bases read in frame from the first base. Trimming leaves V shorter by 4 bases and J shorter by 2 bases, with the junction holding 4 bases beyond the gene matches. Taken from the germline V gene, the CDR1 and CDR2 loops are MNHNS and SASEGT.